This TCR beta chain is from a study of OX40 agonist ivuxolimab in advanced cancers. Looking at the study overall: The costimulatory receptor OX40 (CD134) was targeted by ivuxolimab, a fully human IgG2 agonistic monoclonal antibody. The paper describes the monotherapy dose-escalation part (N of about 52 patients) of the phase I trial of ivuxolimab. Partial responses were achieved by three dose-escalation patients, of whom one had hepatocellular carcinoma and two had cutaneous melanoma. Of the approximately 54 patients in dose escalation, 19 had hepatocellular carcinoma, some 15 had melanoma, 9 had renal cell carcinoma and 9 had head and neck cancer. The dose-escalation cohort was about 86% male with a mean age of roughly 62 years, ranging from roughly 23 to 79. Patients were allowed to have had prior anti-PD-1, anti-PD-L1 or anti-CTLA-4 therapy, and around 40% of the dose-escalation patients had previously received checkpoint inhibitors. Intravenous ivuxolimab was administered to patients every 2 weeks at six dose levels: 0.01, 0.1, 0.3, 1.5, 3 and 10 mg/kg. Peripheral TCRbeta sequencing aimed to test whether ivuxolimab altered TCR sequence diversity and caused clonal T-cell expansion.

The germline V gene encodes CDR1 SGHDN and CDR2 FVKESK. The CDR3 measures 16 amino acids from cysteine to phenylalanine. Left in the record is the CDR3 DNA by itself, 48 bases read in frame from the first base. Trimming takes 1 base off V and 1 base off J; junction bases not matched to a gene: 3. Comments on this clone: No antigen is known for it. No base-level quality is on record; no much larger clone is a single base apart.

To sequence the TCRbeta CDR3 region, genomic DNA was isolated from the sorted cells. The immunoSEQ Assay was used to sequence the TCRbeta CDR3 regions. TCRdb took over this immuneACCESS table, retaining in-frame rearrangements with V and J assigned. Such tables are incomplete; in checked studies, under half of the missing clones stem from an unresolved V gene, and the remainder is unexplained. The sample contains approximately 70,000 clones, around 90% of them found a single time. In total, the top ten clones hold around 0.8% of the sample. Study-wide findings and limitations: After ivuxolimab, more expanded clones were found on average in CD8+ T cells than in CD4+ T cells. Which antigens the clonally expanded peripheral T cells were specific for was not determined. In the 0.1-3.0 mg/kg groups, partial responders had among the lowest normalized peripheral clonal expansion, particularly in CD8+ T cells. At doses of 0.1 to 3.0 mg/kg, clonal expansion of both CD4+ and CD8+ blood T cells was observed from baseline to week 6. Low levels of normalized T-cell clonal expansion were also seen in some patients who did not respond.

Patients with a history of autoimmune disease or receiving systemic immunosuppression were excluded from the trial. Peripheral blood for TCR sequencing was drawn from every dose cohort at baseline, at cycle 4 day 1 and at cycle 7 day 1. The samples were drawn from a first-in-human, open-label, multicenter phase I dose-escalation trial of ivuxolimab. The trial enrolled adults with locally advanced or metastatic head and neck squamous cell, hepatocellular, melanoma or renal cell carcinoma. Before TCR sequencing, CD4+ T cells and CD8+ T cells from peripheral blood were sorted into separate populations.

The rearrangement combines TRBV14 with TRBJ2-7, and 11 junction bases match TRBD1. The sample here was CD4+ or CD8+ T cells sorted from blood, taken in a trial of the OX40 agonist ivuxolimab. The sequence was collected from an adult with an advanced solid tumor such as melanoma, head and neck, liver or kidney cancer. The DNA reads TGTGCCAGCAGCCAAGGGGGACAGGGGGGATCCTACGAGCAGTACTTC. This sequence encodes CASSQGGQGGSYEQYF.